This TCR beta chain is drawn from a study of OX40 agonist ivuxolimab in advanced cancers. With 1 base removed from V and 5 bases from J, the gap between germline ends came to 11 bases. The CDR3 has 14 residues. Germline V gene data show CDR1 as SSHAT and CDR2 as FNYEAQ (reference sequence). TCRdb's table, derived via immunoSEQ multiplex PCR, lists solely in-frame clones and lacks some. This sample has about 34,000 clones; roughly 80% occur once, and the top ten carry roughly 2.5%. V gene TRBV7-7 combines with J gene TRBJ2-5; D is uncertain. This clonotype was sampled from an adult with an advanced solid tumor such as melanoma, head and neck, liver or kidney cancer. The specimen was CD4+ or CD8+ T cells sorted from blood, collected in a trial of the OX40 agonist ivuxolimab. CDR3 DNA: TGTGCCAGCAGCTTAGACCGAACCGGGGAGACCCAGTACTTC. This sequence encodes CASSLDRTGETQYF.